The 10 T cell receptor beta chains below all came from one sample that was sequenced in a study of T-cell reconstitution after alpha-beta-depleted transplantation in children. The library targeted TCRbeta and was prepared with unique molecular identifiers. TCRdb fed the PCR reads into MiXCR, producing one record per CDR3 protein. The repertoire holds almost 250,000 distinct CDR3 sequences, 20% to 30% seen once, with about 2.6% in the top ten. The input for sequencing was PBMCs, taken before TCRalphabeta/CD19-depleted stem cell transplant. These TCRs come from a girl aged 2-15 years with Fanconi anemia, due to receive a stem cell transplant.

In its sample, this clonotype was seen many times. The chain has TRBV5-6 and TRBJ2-4; 8 bases are a match to TRBD1. Germline V gives CDR1 SGHDT, CDR2 YYEEEE. Trimming cost V 7 bases and J 1 base; bases outside gene matches: 7. The CDR3 is 15 residues long. CDR3 bases: TGTGCCAGCGGCCCCCGACAGGGGGCCAAAAACATTCAGTACTTC. Translation: CASGPRQGAKNIQYF. The complete variable domain, with remaining parts taken from reference TRBV5-6 and TRBJ2-4, reads DAGVTQSPTHLIKTRGQQVTLRCSPKSGHDTVSWYQQALGQGPQFIFQYYEEEERQRGNFPDRFSGHQFPNYSSELNVNALLLGDSALYLCASGPRQGAKNIQYFGAGTRLSVL.

This clonotype showed up many times. CDR3 loop: CSAMPGLAYEQYF. DNA of the CDR3: TGCAGTGCTATGCCGGGACTAGCCTACGAGCAGTACTTC. This chain uses TRBV20-1 with TRBJ2-7; 8 bases are a match to TRBD2. Germline V gene data show CDR1 as DFQATT and CDR2 as SNEGSKA (reference sequence). The CDR3 runs 13 residues. The J segment lost 2 bases and the V segment lost 4 bases, leaving 4 bases of the junction unmatched.

This clonotype was observed many times. The chain is built from TRBV10-2 and TRBJ2-1; D remains ambiguous. This CDR3 spans 16 amino acids. In germline, CDR1 is WSHSY, CDR2 SAAADI. Trimming removed 4 bases from V and 5 bases from J, with 18 bases in between. The DNA for the CDR3 is TGCGCCAGCAGTGGTAGATCGCGCGTTCCCGACAATGAGCAGTTCTTC. This codes for CASSGRSRVPDNEQFF.

Many counts were recorded for this clonotype. The chain has TRBV20-1 and TRBJ2-1; D unclear. Per germline, CDR1 DFQATT and CDR2 SNEGSKA (reference sequence). The CDR3 sequence is 15 residues long. Trimming stripped 8 bases from V and 2 bases from J, with 19 bases between. The CDR3 sequence: CSPDNRAYPYNEQFF. In nucleotides, the CDR3 is TGCAGTCCCGATAATAGGGCCTACCCCTACAATGAGCAGTTCTTC.

V usage is TRBV5-1 and J usage is TRBJ2-2; D is ambiguous. Germline lookup yields CDR1 SGHRS and CDR2 YFSETQ. The CDR3 runs to 15 residues. V was trimmed by 2 bases and J by 0 bases, leaving 8 bases between them. CDR3 in amino acids: CASSFAPPNTGELFF. In DNA, the CDR3 is TGCGCCAGCAGCTTCGCCCCGCCGAACACCGGGGAGCTGTTTTTT.

The table lists this clonotype with many counts. This chain joins TRBV27 and TRBJ1-6, with 7 bases fitting TRBD1. Looked up from germline, CDR1 is MNHEY and CDR2 is SMNVEV (reference sequence). V trimming: 8 bases; J trimming: 10 bases; junction bases outside the gene matches: 8. This CDR3 comprises 13 residues. CDR3 DNA sequence: TGTGCCAGCCGTCCACAGGGGAGCTCACCCCTCCACTTT. Residues: CASRPQGSSPLHF.

In this sample, this clonotype turned up many times. The chain employs TRBV29-1 and TRBJ2-6; D gene ambiguous. The germline gives CDR1 SQVTM, CDR2 ANQGSEA. V was pared by 4 bases and J by 0 bases, with 13 bases between. This CDR3 is built from 16 residues. The CDR3 sequence: CSVVWRQRSGANVLTF. CDR3 in DNA: TGCAGCGTTGTCTGGAGACAACGCTCTGGGGCCAACGTCCTGACTTTC.

The genes are TRBV12-3 or TRBV12-4 and TRBJ1-2; D might be TRBD1 (6 bases). The CDR3 consists of 15 residues. Trimming removed 3 bases from V and 6 bases from J, with 17 bases in between. The CDR3 sequence: CASSFSQGAGDGYTF. DNA for the CDR3: TGTGCCAGCAGTTTTTCGCAGGGAGCAGGGGATGGCTACACCTTC.

This clonotype was seen more than once but under ten times. The chain combines TRBV5-1 with TRBJ2-5; D is ambiguous. Trimming cost V 4 bases and J 3 bases, with 10 bases left between them. The CDR3 is 13 amino acids. The germline CDR1 and CDR2 sequences are SGHRS and YFSETQ. CDR3 region: CASSPLPEETQYF. Here the CDR3 DNA reads TGCGCCAGCAGCCCCCTCCCGGAAGAGACCCAGTACTTC.

The chain links TRBV28 to TRBJ2-1; TRBD2 matches 8 bases. This CDR3 is 18 amino acids long. Germline trimming cut 2 bases from V and 8 bases from J; bases unmatched to any gene: 17. CDR1 and CDR2 from the germline V gene are MDHEN and SYDVKM. CDR3 nucleotides: TGTGCCAGCAGTTTAGAGGGAAGCGGGAGAGTGATTAAGGATGAGCAGTTCTTC. Protein product: CASSLEGSGRVIKDEQFF.